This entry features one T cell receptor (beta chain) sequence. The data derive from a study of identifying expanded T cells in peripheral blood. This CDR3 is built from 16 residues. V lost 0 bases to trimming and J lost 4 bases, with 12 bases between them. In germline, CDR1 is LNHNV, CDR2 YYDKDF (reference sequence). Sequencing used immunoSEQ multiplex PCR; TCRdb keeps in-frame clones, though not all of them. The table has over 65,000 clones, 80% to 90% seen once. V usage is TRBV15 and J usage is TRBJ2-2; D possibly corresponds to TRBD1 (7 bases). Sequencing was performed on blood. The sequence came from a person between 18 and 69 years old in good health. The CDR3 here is CATSRDRQGGTGELFF. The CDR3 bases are TGTGCCACCAGCAGAGATCGGCAGGGGGGCACCGGGGAGCTGTTTTTT.